The T cell receptor beta chain described here comes from a study of multiple sclerosis patients with progressive multifocal leukoencephalopathy. Profiled with immunoSEQ multiplex PCR; TCRdb holds only in-frame clones, not every one. The sample holds 25,000 to 35,000 clones, nearly 90% seen once. Study-level results: Clones expanded at PML were already present before and during natalizumab. Less diverse TRB repertoires were suggested in most PML patients.

As to this clone: Its antigen is as yet unknown.

Time point described: more than five months of natalizumab therapy. Prior interferon beta treatment was universal, and the PML patients were all female. This CDR3 contains 15 residues. Germline values: CDR1 MDHEN, CDR2 SYDVKM. With 8 bases clipped from V and 0 bases from J, the junction kept 5 bases outside the gene matches. Material: PBMCs, obtained from a patient treated with natalizumab. The gene calls are TRBV28 and TRBJ2-7; 12 nucleotides agree with TRBD2. This TCR was sampled from a human donor with multiple sclerosis. CDR3 DNA: TGTGCCAGCGGATCGGGACTAGCGGGCTCCTACGAGCAGTACTTC. This codes for CASGSGLAGSYEQYF.